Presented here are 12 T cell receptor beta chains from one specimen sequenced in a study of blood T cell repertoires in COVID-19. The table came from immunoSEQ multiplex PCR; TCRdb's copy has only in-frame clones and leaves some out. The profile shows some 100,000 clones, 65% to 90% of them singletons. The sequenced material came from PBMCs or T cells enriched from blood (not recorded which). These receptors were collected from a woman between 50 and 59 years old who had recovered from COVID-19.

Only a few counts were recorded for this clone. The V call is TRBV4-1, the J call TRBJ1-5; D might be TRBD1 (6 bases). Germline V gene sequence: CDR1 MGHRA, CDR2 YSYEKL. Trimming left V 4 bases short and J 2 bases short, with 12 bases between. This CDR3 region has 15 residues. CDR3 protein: CASSRGDIGNQPQHF. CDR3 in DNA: TGCGCCAGCAGCCGAGGGGACATCGGCAATCAGCCCCAGCATTTT.

The CDR3 DNA follows: TGTGCCATCGGGACTAGCGGGAAGGGGGCCAAAAACATTCAGTACTTC. It specifies CAIGTSGKGAKNIQYF. The rearrangement joins TRBV10-3 to TRBJ2-4, with TRBD2 matching 13 bases. The V gene's germline CDR1 is ENHRY and CDR2 SYGVKD. The CDR3 sequence is 16 residues long. V lost 8 bases and J lost 1; bases outside the gene matches: 5.

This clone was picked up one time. The CDR3 spells CASSKSGTRSSGNTIYF. Written as DNA, the CDR3 is TGTGCCAGCTCGAAAAGCGGGACACGAAGCTCTGGAAACACCATATATTTT. The chain recombines TRBV18 with TRBJ1-3; possibly TRBD1 for D (6 bases). The CDR3 is made up of 17 amino acids. CDR1 KGHSH and CDR2 LQKENI come from the germline V gene. Trimming took 6 bases from V and 0 from J, leaving 18 bases between them.

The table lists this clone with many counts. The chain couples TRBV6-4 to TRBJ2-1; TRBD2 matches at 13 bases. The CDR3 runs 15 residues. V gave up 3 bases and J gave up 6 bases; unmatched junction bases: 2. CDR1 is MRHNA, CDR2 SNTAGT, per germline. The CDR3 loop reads CASSELAGGANEQFF. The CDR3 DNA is TGTGCCAGCAGTGAACTAGCGGGAGGGGCCAATGAGCAGTTCTTC.

The CDR3 DNA follows: TGTGCCAGCAGTTTAATGGGGGGGGATCAGCCCCAGCATTTT. This sequence encodes CASSLMGGDQPQHF. The chain combines TRBV27 with TRBJ1-5; tentatively, D is TRBD1 (5 bases). Trimming took off 2 bases at V and 5 bases at J, with 10 bases between the two ends. CDR3 length equals 14 residues. Germline CDR1 reads MNHEY; CDR2 reads SMNVEV (reference sequence).

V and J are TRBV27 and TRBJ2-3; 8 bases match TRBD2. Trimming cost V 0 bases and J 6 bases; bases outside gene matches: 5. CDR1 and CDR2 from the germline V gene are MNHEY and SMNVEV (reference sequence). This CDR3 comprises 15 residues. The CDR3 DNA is TGTGCCAGCAGTTTATCGATAAGCGGGGGTGATACGCAGTATTTT. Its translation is CASSLSISGGDTQYF.

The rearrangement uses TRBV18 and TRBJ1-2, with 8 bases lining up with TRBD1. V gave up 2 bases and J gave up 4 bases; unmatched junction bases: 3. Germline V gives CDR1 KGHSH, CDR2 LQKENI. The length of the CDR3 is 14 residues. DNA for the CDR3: TGTGCCAGCTCACCAGTTGACAGGGGCTATGGCTACACCTTC. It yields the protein CASSPVDRGYGYTF.

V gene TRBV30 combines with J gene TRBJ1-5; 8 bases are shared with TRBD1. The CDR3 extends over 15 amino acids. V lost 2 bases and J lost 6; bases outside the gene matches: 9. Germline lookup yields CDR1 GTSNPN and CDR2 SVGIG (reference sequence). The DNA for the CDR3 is TGTGCCTGGAGTTCCCGACAGGGGTGGATTCAGCCCCAGCATTTT. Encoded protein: CAWSSRQGWIQPQHF.

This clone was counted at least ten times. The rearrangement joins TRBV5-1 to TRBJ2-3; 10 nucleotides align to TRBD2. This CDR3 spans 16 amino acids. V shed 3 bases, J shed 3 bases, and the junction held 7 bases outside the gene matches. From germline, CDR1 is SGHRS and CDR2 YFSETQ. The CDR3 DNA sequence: TGCGCCAGCAGCTCTCCTAGCGGGAGAACAACAGATACGCAGTATTTT. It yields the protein CASSSPSGRTTDTQYF.

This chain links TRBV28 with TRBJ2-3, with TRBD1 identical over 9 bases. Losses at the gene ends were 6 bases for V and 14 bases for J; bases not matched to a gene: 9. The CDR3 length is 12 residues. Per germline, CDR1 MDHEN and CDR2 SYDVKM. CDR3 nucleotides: TGTGCCAGCAGGTCCCCGGGACAGGGTTTGTATTTT. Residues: CASRSPGQGLYF.

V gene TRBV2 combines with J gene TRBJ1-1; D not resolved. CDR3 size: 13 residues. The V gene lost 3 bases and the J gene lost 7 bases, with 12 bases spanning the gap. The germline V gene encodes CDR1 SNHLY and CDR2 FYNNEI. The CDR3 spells CASSDAGSSEAFF. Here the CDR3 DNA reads TGTGCCAGCAGTGATGCGGGGAGCAGTGAAGCTTTCTTT. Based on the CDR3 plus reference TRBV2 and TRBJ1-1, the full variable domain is EPEVTQTPSHQVTQMGQEVILRCVPISNHLYFYWYRQILGQKVEFLVSFYNNEISEKSEIFDDQFSVERPDGSNFTLKIRSTKLEDSAMYFCASSDAGSSEAFFGQGTRLTVV.

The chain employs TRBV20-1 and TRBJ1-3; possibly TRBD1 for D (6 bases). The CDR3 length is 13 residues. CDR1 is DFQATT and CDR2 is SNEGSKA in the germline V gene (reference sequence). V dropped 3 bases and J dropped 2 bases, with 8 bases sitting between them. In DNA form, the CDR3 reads TGCAGTGCTAGTGGGACAACTGGAAACACCATATATTTT. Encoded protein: CSASGTTGNTIYF.